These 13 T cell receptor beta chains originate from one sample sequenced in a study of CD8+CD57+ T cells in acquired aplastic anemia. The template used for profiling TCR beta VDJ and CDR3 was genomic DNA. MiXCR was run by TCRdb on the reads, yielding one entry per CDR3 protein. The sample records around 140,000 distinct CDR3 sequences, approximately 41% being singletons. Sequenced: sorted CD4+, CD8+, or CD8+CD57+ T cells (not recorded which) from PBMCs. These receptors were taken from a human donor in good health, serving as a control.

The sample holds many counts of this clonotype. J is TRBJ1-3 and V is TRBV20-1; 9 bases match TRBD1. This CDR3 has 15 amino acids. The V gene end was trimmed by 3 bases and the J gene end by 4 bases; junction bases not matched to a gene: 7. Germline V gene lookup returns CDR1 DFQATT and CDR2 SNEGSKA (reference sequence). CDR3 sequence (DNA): TGCAGTGCTAGTCAGGGACAGGGCTTCGGAAACACCATATATTTT. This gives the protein CSASQGQGFGNTIYF.

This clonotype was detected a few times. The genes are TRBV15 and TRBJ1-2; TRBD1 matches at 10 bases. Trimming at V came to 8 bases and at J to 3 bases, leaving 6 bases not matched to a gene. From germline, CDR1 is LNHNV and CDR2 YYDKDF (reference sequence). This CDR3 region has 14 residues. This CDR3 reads CATSRQGADYGYTF. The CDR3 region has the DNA TGTGCCACCTCCAGACAGGGGGCGGACTATGGCTACACCTTC.

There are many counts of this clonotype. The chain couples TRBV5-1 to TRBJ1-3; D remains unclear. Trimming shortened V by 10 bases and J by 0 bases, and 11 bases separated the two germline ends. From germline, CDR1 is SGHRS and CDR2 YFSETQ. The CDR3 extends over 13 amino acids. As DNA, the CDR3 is TGCGCCCGCGCCCTCCACTCTGGAAACACCATATATTTT. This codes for CARALHSGNTIYF.

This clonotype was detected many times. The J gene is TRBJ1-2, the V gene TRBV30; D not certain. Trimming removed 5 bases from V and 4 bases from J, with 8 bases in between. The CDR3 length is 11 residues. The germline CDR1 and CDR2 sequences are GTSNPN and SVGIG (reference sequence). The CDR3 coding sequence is TGTGCCTGGCGACACCTCTATGGCTACACCTTC. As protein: CAWRHLYGYTF. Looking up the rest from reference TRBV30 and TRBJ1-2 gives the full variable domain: SQTIHQWPATLVQPVGSPLSLECTVEGTSNPNLYWYRQAAGRGLQLLFYSVGIGQISSEVPQNLSASRPQDRQFILSSKKLLLSDSGFYLCAWRHLYGYTFGSGTRLTVV.

The CDR3 nucleotides are TGTGCCAGCTCGCCCAGGGTGTTCAACAATGAGCAGTTCTTC. Its translation is CASSPRVFNNEQFF. The chain links TRBV18 to TRBJ2-1, with D tentatively TRBD1 (5 bases). The V gene's germline CDR1 is KGHSH and CDR2 LQKENI. This CDR3 region has 14 residues. V was shortened by 6 bases and J by 5 bases, with 14 bases between the two germline ends.

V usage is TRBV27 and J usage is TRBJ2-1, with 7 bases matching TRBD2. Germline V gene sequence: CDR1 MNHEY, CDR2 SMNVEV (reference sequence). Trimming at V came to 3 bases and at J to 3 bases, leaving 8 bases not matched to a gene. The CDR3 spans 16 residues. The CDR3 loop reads CASSLTEREFYNEQFF. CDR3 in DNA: TGTGCCAGCAGTTTGACGGAGCGGGAATTCTACAATGAGCAGTTCTTC.

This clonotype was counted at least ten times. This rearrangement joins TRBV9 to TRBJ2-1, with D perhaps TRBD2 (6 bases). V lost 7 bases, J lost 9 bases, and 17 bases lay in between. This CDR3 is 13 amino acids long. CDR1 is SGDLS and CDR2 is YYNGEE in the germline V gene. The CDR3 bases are TGTGCCAGCGAGGAGGGGCTAAGGGGTGAGCAGTTCTTC. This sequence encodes CASEEGLRGEQFF.

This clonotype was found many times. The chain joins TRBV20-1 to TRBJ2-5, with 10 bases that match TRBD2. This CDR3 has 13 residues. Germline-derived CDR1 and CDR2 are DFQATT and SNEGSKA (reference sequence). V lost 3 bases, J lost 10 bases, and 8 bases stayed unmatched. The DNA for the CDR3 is TGCAGTGCTAGCGCTAGCGGGGGCCCCCTCCAGTACTTC. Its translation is CSASASGGPLQYF.

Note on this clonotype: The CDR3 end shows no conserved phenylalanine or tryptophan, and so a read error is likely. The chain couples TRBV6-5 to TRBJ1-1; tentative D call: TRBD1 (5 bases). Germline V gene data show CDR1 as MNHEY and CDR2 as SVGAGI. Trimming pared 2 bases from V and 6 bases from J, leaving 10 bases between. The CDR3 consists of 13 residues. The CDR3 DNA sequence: TGTGCCAGCAGTTACGGGGACCCAGCTGAAGCTTTCATT. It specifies CASSYGDPAEAFI.

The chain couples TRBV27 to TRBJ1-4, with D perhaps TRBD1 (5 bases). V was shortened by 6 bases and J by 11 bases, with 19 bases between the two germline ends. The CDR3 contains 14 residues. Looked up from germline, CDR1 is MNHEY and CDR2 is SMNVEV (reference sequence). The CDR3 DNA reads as TGTGCCAGCAGAACGACAGCCGTGGGAGGGAAACTGTTTTTT. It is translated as CASRTTAVGGKLFF.

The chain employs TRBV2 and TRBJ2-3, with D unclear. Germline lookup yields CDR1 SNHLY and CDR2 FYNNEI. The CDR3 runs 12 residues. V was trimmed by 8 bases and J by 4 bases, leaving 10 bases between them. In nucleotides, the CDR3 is TGTGCCAGCGCAAGGAGTGCAGATACGCAGTATTTT. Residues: CASARSADTQYF.

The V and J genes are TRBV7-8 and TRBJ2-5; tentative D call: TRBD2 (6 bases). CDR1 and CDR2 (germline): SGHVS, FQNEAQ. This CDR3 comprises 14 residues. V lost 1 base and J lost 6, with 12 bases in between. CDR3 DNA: TGTGCCAGCAGCTTAGAGGGGCGGGGACAGACCCAGTACTTC. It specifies CASSLEGRGQTQYF.

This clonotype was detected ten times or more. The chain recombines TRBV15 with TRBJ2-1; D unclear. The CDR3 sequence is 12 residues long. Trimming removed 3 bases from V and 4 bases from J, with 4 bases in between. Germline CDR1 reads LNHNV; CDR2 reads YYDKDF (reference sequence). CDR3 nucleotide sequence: TGTGCCACCAGCAGGCTATACAATGAGCAGTTCTTC. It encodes CATSRLYNEQFF.